These T cell receptor beta chains were read from a single sample in a study of T-cell reconstitution after alpha-beta-depleted transplantation in children. TCRdb passed the PCR reads through MiXCR, listing each CDR3 protein once. The sample holds roughly 52,000 distinct CDR3 sequences, about 5.7% seen once. Here the sequenced sample was PBMCs, mostly from graft donor cells, taken 60 days after TCRalphabeta/CD19-depleted stem cell transplant. Every receptor here comes from a female patient aged 2 to 10 who had a stem cell transplant for aplastic anemia, so the T cells may come from the graft donor. The CDR3 runs from the conserved cysteine through the conserved F or W. The D gene is left open where the match is weak. Expanded clones are given a class, and other clones once, few, many or no size at all.

j_gene	v_gene	d_gene	abundance	CDR3nt	CDR3aa
TRBJ2-1	TRBV3-1	TRBD2	many	TGTGCCAGCAGCCAAGACCCGGGACTAGCGGGAGATTTCTACAATGAGCAGTTCTTC	CASSQDPGLAGDFYNEQFF
TRBJ2-7	TRBV6-5	TRBD1	many	TGTGCCACCGCCTGGGACAGGGCCTACGAGCAGTACTTC	CATAWDRAYEQYF
TRBJ2-3	TRBV20-1	.	many	TGCAGTGTCCGGACCGCGGCAGATACGCAGTATTTT	CSVRTAADTQYF
TRBJ2-7	TRBV5-1	TRBD1	few	TGCGCCAGCAGCTGGACAGGGAGCCCCTTCCGCTACGAGCAGTACTTC	CASSWTGSPFRYEQYF
TRBJ1-5	TRBV28	.	many	TGTGCCAGCAGTTTTCGGGGGGCTCGTTATCAGCCCCAGCATTTT	CASSFRGARYQPQHF
TRBJ1-1	TRBV12-3/TRBV12-4	.	many	TGTGCCAGCAGGACCGACTGGAGCACTGAAGCTTTCTTT	CASRTDWSTEAFF
TRBJ2-7	TRBV2	TRBD1	.	TGTGCCAGCGGTAGGGACAGCCCCTACGAGCAGTACTTC	CASGRDSPYEQYF
TRBJ1-1	TRBV4-1	.	few	TGCGCCAGCAGCCCATGGGGGGGCTCGGATGTAGCTTTCTTT	CASSPWGGSDVAFF
TRBJ2-3	TRBV7-9	TRBD2	few	TGTGCCAGCACTCCTAGCGGGAGGGCTCGAACAGATACGCAGTATTTT	CASTPSGRARTDTQYF
TRBJ2-7	TRBV12-3/TRBV12-4	.	many	TGTGCCAGCAGTTTGGGCCAGGCTACCTACGAGCAGTACTTC	CASSLGQATYEQYF
TRBJ1-1	TRBV12-3/TRBV12-4	.	few	TGTGCCAGCAGCCCCGCCAGGGGTACTGAAGCTTTCTTT	CASSPARGTEAFF
TRBJ2-5	TRBV7-9	.	.	TGTGCCAGCAGCGTAGGCGGGTCGCAAGAGAACCAGTACTTC	CASSVGGSQENQYF
TRBJ1-6	TRBV6-5	.	many	TGTGCCAGCAGTTACAGGGGTAATTCACCCCTCCACTTT	CASSYRGNSPLHF
TRBJ2-3	TRBV5-1	.	many	TGCGCCAGCCGACCCGGACACACAGATACGCAGTATTTT	CASRPGHTDTQYF
TRBJ2-1	TRBV6-2/TRBV6-3	.	many	TGTGCCAGCAGTTTCCGGGCCCAGGGGAAGTTCTTC	CASSFRAQGKFF
TRBJ2-7	TRBV12-3/TRBV12-4	.	many	TGTGCCAGCAGATCACAGGGAAGCTCCTACGAGCAGTACTTC	CASRSQGSSYEQYF
TRBJ2-1	TRBV29-1	.	many	TGCAGCGTGGGAGGGACAGACTTCTACAATGAGCAGTTCTTC	CSVGGTDFYNEQFF
TRBJ2-2	TRBV29-1	.	many	TGCAGCGTTGTAACCGGGGCCGGGGAGCTGTTTTTT	CSVVTGAGELFF
TRBJ1-2	TRBV7-9	.	many	TGTGCCAGCACCGCGACCGCGAACTATGGCTACACCTTC	CASTATANYGYTF
TRBJ2-2	TRBV12-3/TRBV12-4	.	many	TGTGCCAGCACCCTAGAAGGGTCGATATCCGGGGAGCTGTTTTTT	CASTLEGSISGELFF
TRBJ2-2	TRBV7-8	.	many	TGTGCCAGCAGCTTAGTGGTCGTGTCAGGCGGGGAGCTGTTTTTT	CASSLVVVSGGELFF
TRBJ2-3	TRBV5-1	.	many	TGCGCCAGCAGCTTTGGGCGTTCGAGCACAGATACGCAGTATTTT	CASSFGRSSTDTQYF
TRBJ2-7	TRBV3-1	.	many	TGTGCCAGCAGCCAAGTGGCGGGGCCCTCCTACGAGCAGTACTTC	CASSQVAGPSYEQYF
TRBJ2-2	TRBV5-1	.	few	TGCGCCAGCAGCTTCGGGGGCGTCGACACCGGGGAGCTGTTTTTT	CASSFGGVDTGELFF
TRBJ2-3	TRBV3-1	.	many	TGTGCCAGCAGCCGCCTTAGCACAGATACGCAGTATTTT	CASSRLSTDTQYF
TRBJ1-1	TRBV20-1	.	many	TGCAGTGCTAGGCCGCCGGGCTCGAACACTGAAGCTTTCTTT	CSARPPGSNTEAFF
TRBJ1-4	TRBV20-1	.	many	TGCAGTGCTATTGAAGCGGGGGTCGAAGAAAAACTGTTTTTT	CSAIEAGVEEKLFF
TRBJ2-6	TRBV18	.	.	TGTGCCAGCTCGCCTAAATTCGGGACATCTGGGGCCAACGTCCTGACTTTC	CASSPKFGTSGANVLTF
TRBJ2-5	TRBV28	.	few	TGTGCCAGCAGTTTATGGGGGCCGGAGACCCAGTACTTC	CASSLWGPETQYF
TRBJ2-7	TRBV6-2/TRBV6-3	TRBD1	many	TGTGCCAGCAGTCCCACAGGGGGCGCTTACGAGCAGTACTTC	CASSPTGGAYEQYF
TRBJ2-1	TRBV20-1	TRBD2	many	TGCAGTGCTAGAGATGGGACTAGCGGGGTGGATGAGCAGTTCTTC	CSARDGTSGVDEQFF
TRBJ2-5	TRBV9	TRBD1	many	TGTGCCAGCAGCCCTAGAGTCGACAGGGGAGAGACCCAGTACTTC	CASSPRVDRGETQYF
TRBJ1-2	TRBV5-1	.	many	TGCGCCAGCAGCTTGGCGCCAGGCAGCTATGGCTACACCTTC	CASSLAPGSYGYTF
TRBJ2-7	TRBV5-1	.	many	TGCGCCAGCAGCTTGGGTGTTACCGCGGGGGAGCAGTACTTC	CASSLGVTAGEQYF
TRBJ2-1	TRBV27	.	many	TGTGCCAGCAGCCTCGGGACGGGCAATGAGCAGTTCTTC	CASSLGTGNEQFF
TRBJ1-4	TRBV14	.	many	TGTGCCAGCAGCCAAGTAGGCACCGAAAAACTGTTTTTT	CASSQVGTEKLFF
TRBJ2-1	TRBV5-1	TRBD2	many	TGCGCCAGCAGCTTGCCTAGCGGGGATAAGAATGAGCAGTTCTTC	CASSLPSGDKNEQFF
TRBJ2-3	TRBV20-1	TRBD2	many	TGCAGTGCTAAAAGACTAGCGGGGCCAACTAGCACAGATACGCAGTATTTT	CSAKRLAGPTSTDTQYF
TRBJ2-1	TRBV2	TRBD2	few	TGTGCCAGCAGTGATCGAGCGGGGGGGCCGGTCTACAATGAGCAGTTCTTC	CASSDRAGGPVYNEQFF
TRBJ1-1	TRBV28	TRBD1	many	TGTGCCAGCAGGGACAGGGCCATGAACACTGAAGCTTTCTTT	CASRDRAMNTEAFF
TRBJ2-7	TRBV3-1	TRBD1	many	TGTGCCAGCAGCCAAGGGACAGGGAGTAACGAGCAGTACTTC	CASSQGTGSNEQYF
TRBJ1-1	TRBV28	.	many	TGTGCCAGCAGTACACGAACGTCTGAAGCTTTCTTT	CASSTRTSEAFF
TRBJ2-1	TRBV11-2	TRBD2	few	TGTGCCAGCAGCGGACTAGCGGGAGACAATGAGCAGTTCTTC	CASSGLAGDNEQFF
TRBJ2-7	TRBV3-1	.	few	TGTGCCAGCAGCCAAGTGGGCAGGGTCCACGAGCAGTACTTC	CASSQVGRVHEQYF
TRBJ1-1	TRBV20-1	.	many	TGCAGTGCTGACCCATGGGGGTCCACTGAAGCTTTCTTT	CSADPWGSTEAFF
TRBJ1-1	TRBV25-1	.	many	TGTGCCAGCAGCCTTCCAAACACTGAAGCTTTCTTT	CASSLPNTEAFF
TRBJ2-7	TRBV11-2	.	many	TGTGCCAGCAGCTTGGTCACGGGACGGGCCTACGAGCAGTACTTC	CASSLVTGRAYEQYF
TRBJ1-1	TRBV10-3	.	.	TGTGCCATCAGTGAAGTGGCTCCGCAGGGAAGGACTGAAGCTTTCTTT	CAISEVAPQGRTEAFF